This paragraph reports one T cell receptor beta chain. This specimen belongs to a study of blood T cell repertoires in COVID-19. Measured with immunoSEQ multiplex PCR; TCRdb has only the in-frame clones, and not every one. The repertoire holds hundreds of thousands of clones, with roughly four fifths as singletons. Participants were aged roughly 18 to 90 years, lived in 24 US areas, and enrolled virtually. The CDR3 loop spans 13 amino acids. CDR1 is LNHDA and CDR2 is SQIVND in the germline V gene (reference sequence). Trimming removed 7 bases at V and 10 bases at J, with 17 bases between. This rearrangement joins TRBV19 to TRBJ2-1, with a possible D match to TRBD2 (5 bases). Sequenced sample: PBMCs or T cells enriched from blood (not recorded which). This clonotype was sampled from a man aged 40-49 years who had been exposed to COVID-19. The CDR3: CASTPRESKEQFF. The CDR3 nucleotides read TGTGCCAGTACCCCGAGGGAAAGTAAAGAGCAGTTCTTC.